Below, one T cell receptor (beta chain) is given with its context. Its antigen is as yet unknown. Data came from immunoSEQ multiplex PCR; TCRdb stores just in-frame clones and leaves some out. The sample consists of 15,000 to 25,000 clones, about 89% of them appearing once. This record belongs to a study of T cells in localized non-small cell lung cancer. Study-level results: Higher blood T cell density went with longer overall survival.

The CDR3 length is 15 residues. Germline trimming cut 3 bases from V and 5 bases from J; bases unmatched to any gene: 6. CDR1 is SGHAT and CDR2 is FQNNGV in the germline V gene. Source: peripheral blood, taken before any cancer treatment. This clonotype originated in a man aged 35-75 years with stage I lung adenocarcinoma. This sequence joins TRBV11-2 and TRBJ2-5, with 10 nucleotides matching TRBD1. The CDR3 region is CASSFWDRGRETQYF. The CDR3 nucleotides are TGTGCCAGCAGCTTTTGGGACAGGGGAAGGGAGACCCAGTACTTC.